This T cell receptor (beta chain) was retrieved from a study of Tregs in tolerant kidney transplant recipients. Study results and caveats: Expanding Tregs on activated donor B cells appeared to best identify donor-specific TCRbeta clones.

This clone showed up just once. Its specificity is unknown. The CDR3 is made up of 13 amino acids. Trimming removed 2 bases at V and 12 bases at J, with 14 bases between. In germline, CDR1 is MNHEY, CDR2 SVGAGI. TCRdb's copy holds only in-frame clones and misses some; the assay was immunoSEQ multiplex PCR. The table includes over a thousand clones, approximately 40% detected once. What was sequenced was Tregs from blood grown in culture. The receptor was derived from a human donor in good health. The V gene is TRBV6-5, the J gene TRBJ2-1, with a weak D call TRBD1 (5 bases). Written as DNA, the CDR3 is TGTGCCAGCAGTTACGTCCCAGGGTCCGTGCAGTTCTTC. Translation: CASSYVPGSVQFF.